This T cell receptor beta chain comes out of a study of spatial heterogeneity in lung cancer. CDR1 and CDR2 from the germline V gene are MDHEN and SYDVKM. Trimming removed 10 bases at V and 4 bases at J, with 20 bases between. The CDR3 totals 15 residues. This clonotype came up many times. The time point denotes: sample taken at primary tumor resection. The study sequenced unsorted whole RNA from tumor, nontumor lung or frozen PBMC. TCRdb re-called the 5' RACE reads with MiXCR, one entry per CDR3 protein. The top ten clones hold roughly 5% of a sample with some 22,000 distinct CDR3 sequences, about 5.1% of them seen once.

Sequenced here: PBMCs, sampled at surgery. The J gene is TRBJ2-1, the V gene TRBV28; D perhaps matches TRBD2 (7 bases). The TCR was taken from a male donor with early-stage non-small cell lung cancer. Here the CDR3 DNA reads TGTGCCACCCGAGGGGGGAGCGGGGTTTACAATGAGCAGTTCTTC. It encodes CATRGGSGVYNEQFF. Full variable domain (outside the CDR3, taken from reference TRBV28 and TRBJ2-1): DVKVTQSSRYLVKRTGEKVFLECVQDMDHENMFWYRQDPGLGLRLIYFSYDVKMKEKGDIPEGYSVSREKKERFSLILESASTNQTSMYLCATRGGSGVYNEQFFGPGTRLTVL.